The source of this TCR beta chain is a study of Graves' ophthalmopathy and Graves' hyperthyroidism. Ophthalmopathy cases showed moderate-to-severe activity, scoring CAS ≥3 and NOSPECS ≥4, with duration under 3 months. Trimming took off 8 bases at V and 1 base at J, with 11 bases between the two ends. There are 13 residues in the CDR3. Germline CDR1 reads MNHEY; CDR2 reads SMNVEV (reference sequence). For repertoire sequencing, the TCR beta CDR3 regions were amplified from RNA transcripts. An opening RT-PCR round employed HTBI primers and preceded a second-round multiplex PCR. One entry per CDR3 protein results from TCRdb running MiXCR on the multiplex PCR reads. This table holds about 220,000 distinct CDR3 sequences, 20% to 25% found once. This clonotype was recorded many times.

The sequencing input was peripheral blood. The chain couples TRBV27 to TRBJ1-1; D ambiguous. The TCR sequence derives from a woman aged 45-65 years with Graves' ophthalmopathy. CDR3 loop: CASRSNPNTEAFF. For the CDR3, the DNA is TGTGCCAGCCGTTCCAACCCGAACACTGAAGCTTTCTTT.